The source of this TCR beta chain is a study of blood T cell repertoires in COVID-19. The wider study: Samples of COVID-19 (acute and convalescent) were obtained from the United States, Italy and Spain. Sources were T cells, B-cell-depleted T cells, or PBMCs; the material itself was cDNA or gDNA.

The germline CDR1 and CDR2 sequences are SGHAT and FQNNGV. Trimming cost V 3 bases and J 0 bases, with 18 bases left between them. The CDR3 is 19 residues long. Sequenced by immunoSEQ multiplex PCR; TCRdb stores in-frame clones only, minus some. This table has a few hundred thousand clones, around 85% appearing once. Ages ranged from roughly 18 to 100 years, with residence in about 24 US areas. This receptor was obtained from a middle-aged woman with acute COVID-19. The V and J genes are TRBV11-2 and TRBJ1-6; D unclear. What was sequenced was PBMCs or T cells enriched from blood (not recorded which). As DNA, the CDR3 is TGTGCCAGCAGCTTCTCTGGTGGATACAGAAGCTCCTATAATTCACCCCTCCACTTT. This codes for CASSFSGGYRSSYNSPLHF.